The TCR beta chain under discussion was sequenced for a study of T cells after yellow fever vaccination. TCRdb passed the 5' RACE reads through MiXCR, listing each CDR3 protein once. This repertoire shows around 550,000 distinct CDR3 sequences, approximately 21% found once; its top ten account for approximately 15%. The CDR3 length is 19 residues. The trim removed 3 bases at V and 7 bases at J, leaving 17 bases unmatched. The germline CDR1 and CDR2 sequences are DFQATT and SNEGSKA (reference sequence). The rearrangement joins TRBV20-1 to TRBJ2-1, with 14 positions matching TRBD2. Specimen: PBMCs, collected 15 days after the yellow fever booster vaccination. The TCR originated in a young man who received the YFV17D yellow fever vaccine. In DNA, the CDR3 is TGCAGTGCTAGCGGGACTAGCGGGAGATCAGATCGAGTTCTAAATGAGCAGTTCTTC. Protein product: CSASGTSGRSDRVLNEQFF.